The 18 T cell receptor beta chains given below trace back to one sample, sequenced in a study of blood T cells in healthy people across ages. Next came a second PCR, run for about 6 to 12 cycles, which used a sample-barcoded 5' primer along with a J-beta primer mix. In TCRdb, the 5' RACE reads were re-called with MiXCR into one record per CDR3 protein. The data contain 1.5 million to 2 million distinct CDR3 sequences, less than 50% of them singletons. The specimen sequenced was blood. Every receptor here comes from a woman aged 40-49 years in good health.

V and J are TRBV9 and TRBJ2-1; 8 bases match TRBD2. The V gene end was trimmed by 0 bases and the J gene end by 0 bases; junction bases not matched to a gene: 8. CDR1 is SGDLS and CDR2 is YYNGEE in the germline V gene. The length of the CDR3 is 18 residues. The DNA of the CDR3 is TGTGCCAGCAGCGTAGCTGAGGAGGCGGGGGGCTCCTACAATGAGCAGTTCTTC. It encodes CASSVAEEAGGSYNEQFF. The full variable domain, completed using reference TRBV9 and TRBJ2-1, is DSGVTQTPKHLITATGQRVTLRCSPRSGDLSVYWYQQSLDQGLQFLIQYYNGEERAKGNILERFSAQQFPDLHSELNLSSLELGDSALYFCASSVAEEAGGSYNEQFFGPGTRLTVL.

The chain employs TRBV4-3 and TRBJ2-6; 11 bases match TRBD1. The CDR3 covers 18 residues. With 0 bases clipped from V and 2 bases from J, the junction kept 3 bases outside the gene matches. Per germline, CDR1 LGHNA and CDR2 YSLEER. The CDR3 DNA follows: TGCGCCAGCAGCCAAGAGGACAGGGGGCTTCCTGGGGCCAACGTCCTGACTTTC. It is translated as CASSQEDRGLPGANVLTF.

The rearrangement links TRBV7-3 to TRBJ1-2; tentative D call: TRBD1 (5 bases). The CDR3 has 14 amino acids. The V end lost 5 bases, the J end lost 3 bases, and 13 bases lay between the germline ends. CDR1 SGHTA and CDR2 FQGTGA come from the germline V gene. CDR3 bases: TGTGCCAGCAGCGGTGGGGGTCGGGACTATGGCTACACCTTC. It translates to CASSGGGRDYGYTF.

This clonotype was seen a handful of times. The chain couples TRBV5-1 to TRBJ2-5; D not certain. Germline V gene sequence: CDR1 SGHRS, CDR2 YFSETQ. The CDR3 sequence is 15 residues long. Trimming shortened V by 0 bases and J by 7 bases, and 16 bases separated the two germline ends. CDR3 nucleotide sequence: TGCGCCAGCAGCTTGGAAGTTAGCCGCCCGGGGACCCAGTACTTC. Translated, it gives CASSLEVSRPGTQYF.

Details on this clonotype: Only one base separates this from a far larger clonotype, so it likely reflects a read error. The chain links TRBV29-1 to TRBJ2-1; the D is unclear. CDR1 and CDR2 (germline): SQVTM, ANQGSEA. V was trimmed by 6 bases and J by 8 bases, leaving 8 bases between them. This CDR3 region has 10 residues. The CDR3 region is CSVGYDEQFF. CDR3 nucleotides: TGCAGCGTAGGGTACGATGAGCAGTTCTTC.

Points on this clonotype: One end of the junction is discordant with germline, which a read error may explain. This chain uses TRBV28 with TRBJ1-2; TRBD1 aligns across 8 bases. The CDR3 length is 14 residues. The germline CDR1 and CDR2 sequences are MDHEN and SYDVKM. The CDR3 here is CASSNRGKNYCYTF. The CDR3 DNA reads as TGTGCCAGCAGTAACAGGGGGAAGAACTATTGCTACACCTTC.

The chain has TRBV6-1 and TRBJ1-2; D is possibly TRBD1 (5 bases). Trimming took 1 base from V and 4 from J, leaving 19 bases between them. CDR3 length equals 17 residues. CDR1 and CDR2 (germline): MNHNS, SASEGT. The CDR3 is CASSEEPGGYPLYGYTF. The CDR3 region has the DNA TGTGCCAGCAGTGAAGAGCCCGGGGGTTATCCCCTCTATGGCTACACCTTC.

In this sample, this clonotype turned up a few times. This chain links TRBV3-1 with TRBJ2-5, with 8 bases that match TRBD2. V shed 0 bases and J 4 bases; nucleotides not matched to a gene: 13. This CDR3 is 18 amino acids long. CDR1 and CDR2 (germline): LGHDT, YNNKEL (reference sequence). Here the CDR3 DNA reads TGTGCCAGCAGCCAAGATGCCGGGAGCGGGGGATGGGGAGAGACCCAGTACTTC. Its translation is CASSQDAGSGGWGETQYF.

This chain links TRBV2 with TRBJ1-5; D is unclear. This CDR3 comprises 13 residues. CDR1 and CDR2 (germline): SNHLY, FYNNEI. Trimming cost V 8 bases and J 1 base, with 9 bases left between them. This chain's CDR3 is CASFDGSNQPQHF. Here the CDR3 DNA reads TGTGCCAGCTTTGACGGGAGCAATCAGCCCCAGCATTTT.

The chain has TRBV2 and TRBJ2-4; weak D call: TRBD2 (6 bases). V lost 8 bases, J lost 0 bases, and 11 bases lay in between. The length of the CDR3 is 14 residues. Germline assignment: CDR1 SNHLY and CDR2 FYNNEI. CDR3 DNA sequence: TGTGCCAGCCGCCAGCGGGTAGCCAAAAACATTCAGTACTTC. This encodes CASRQRVAKNIQYF.

This clonotype appeared a few times. A read error may be the cause here, since a much bigger clone is one base away. The DNA of the CDR3 is TGTGCCAGCAGCCGACAGGCCCGCTACGAGCAGTACTTC. Residues: CASSRQARYEQYF. The chain combines TRBV7-2 with TRBJ2-7; TRBD1 might be the D (6 bases). This CDR3 contains 13 residues. Germline CDR1 SGHTA, CDR2 FQGNSA. V lost 5 bases and J 3 bases, leaving 11 bases between the germline ends.

The sample holds a few counts of this clonotype. V usage is TRBV4-1 and J usage is TRBJ1-6; maybe TRBD1 (6 bases). There are 16 residues in the CDR3. Germline V CDR1 and CDR2: MGHRA, YSYEKL. V lost 0 bases, J lost 8 bases, and 14 bases lay in between. DNA for the CDR3: TGCGCCAGCAGCCAAGATCCGGCAGGGGAAGATTCACCCCTCCACTTT. Translation: CASSQDPAGEDSPLHF.

The genes are TRBV4-2 and TRBJ2-5; maybe TRBD2 (5 bases). Per the germline V gene, CDR1 is LGHNA and CDR2 is YNFKEQ. Between the trimmed V and J ends, which lost 0 bases and 1 base, there was a span of 9 bases. This CDR3 is built from 15 residues. For the CDR3, the DNA is TGTGCCAGCAGCCAAGAGGCAGCGGTCCAAGAGACCCAGTACTTC. This gives the protein CASSQEAAVQETQYF.

The chain is built from TRBV4-1 and TRBJ1-5; no clear D. Trimming pared 3 bases from V and 2 bases from J, leaving 11 bases between. CDR3 size: 15 residues. Looked up from germline, CDR1 is MGHRA and CDR2 is YSYEKL. CDR3 bases: TGCGCCAGCAGCCAGGGTATATTAGGCAATCAGCCCCAGCATTTT. It encodes CASSQGILGNQPQHF.

At least ten counts were recorded for this clonotype. This chain connects TRBV4-1 to TRBJ2-5; D is ambiguous. Germline V gene sequence: CDR1 MGHRA, CDR2 YSYEKL. This CDR3 spans 13 amino acids. Trimming cost V 1 base and J 5 bases, with 8 bases left between them. DNA for the CDR3: TGCGCCAGCAGCCAAGGGGTCTGGGAGACCCAGTACTTC. It specifies CASSQGVWETQYF.

The V and J genes are TRBV12-3 or TRBV12-4 and TRBJ2-1, with 9 bases lining up with TRBD2. Trimming removed 1 base from V and 6 bases from J; junction bases left unmatched: 7. The CDR3 sequence is 16 residues long. The CDR3 region has the DNA TGTGCCAGCAGTTTAGGTGGGCGGGGGGGCCTCAATGAGCAGTTCTTC. Protein product: CASSLGGRGGLNEQFF.

This clonotype was picked up one time. The rearrangement links TRBV7-2 to TRBJ2-3; no firm D call. CDR3 length equals 13 residues. The germline V gene encodes CDR1 SGHTA and CDR2 FQGNSA. The ends were cut back, 7 bases at V and 5 bases at J, with 13 bases in the middle. The CDR3 DNA is TGTGCCAGCACCCAATATACCATAGATACGCAGTATTTT. Protein product: CASTQYTIDTQYF. The variable domain in full, completed from reference TRBV7-2 and TRBJ2-3, reads GAGVSQSPSNKVTEKGKDVELRCDPISGHTALYWYRQSLGQGLEFLIYFQGNSAPDKSGLPSDRFSAERTGGSVSTLTIQRTQQEDSAVYLCASTQYTIDTQYFGPGTRLTVL.

The chain employs TRBV6-6 and TRBJ2-1; 8 bases match TRBD2. The germline V gene has CDR1 MNHNY and CDR2 SVGAGI (reference sequence). The trim removed 11 bases at V and 8 bases at J, leaving 11 bases unmatched. The CDR3 contains 13 residues. CDR3 bases: TGTGCCGCGCAGCGGGGGCCGGGCGATGAGCAGTTCTTC. Translation: CAAQRGPGDEQFF.